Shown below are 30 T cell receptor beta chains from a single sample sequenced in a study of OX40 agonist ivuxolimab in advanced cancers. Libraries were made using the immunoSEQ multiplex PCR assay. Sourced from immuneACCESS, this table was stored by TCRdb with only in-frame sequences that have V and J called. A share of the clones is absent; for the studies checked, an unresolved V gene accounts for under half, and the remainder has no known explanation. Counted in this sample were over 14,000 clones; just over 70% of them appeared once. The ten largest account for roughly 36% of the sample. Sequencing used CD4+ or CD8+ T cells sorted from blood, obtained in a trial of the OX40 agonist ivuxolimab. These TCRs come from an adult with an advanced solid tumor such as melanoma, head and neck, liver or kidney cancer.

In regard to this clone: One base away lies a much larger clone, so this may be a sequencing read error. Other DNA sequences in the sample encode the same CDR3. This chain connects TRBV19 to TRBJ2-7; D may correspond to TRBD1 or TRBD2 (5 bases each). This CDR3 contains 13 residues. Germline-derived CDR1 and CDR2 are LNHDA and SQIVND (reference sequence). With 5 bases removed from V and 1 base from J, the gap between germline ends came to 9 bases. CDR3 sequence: CASSWGSSYEQYF. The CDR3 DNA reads TGTGCCAGTAGTTGGGGGAGTTCCTACGAGCAGTACTTC.

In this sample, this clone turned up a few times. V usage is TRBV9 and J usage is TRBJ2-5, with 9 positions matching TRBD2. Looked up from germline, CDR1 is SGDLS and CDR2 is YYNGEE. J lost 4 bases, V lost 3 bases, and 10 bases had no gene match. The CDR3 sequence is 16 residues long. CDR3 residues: CASSAGGLARGETQYF. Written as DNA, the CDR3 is TGTGCCAGCAGCGCCGGGGGACTAGCCCGGGGAGAGACCCAGTACTTC.

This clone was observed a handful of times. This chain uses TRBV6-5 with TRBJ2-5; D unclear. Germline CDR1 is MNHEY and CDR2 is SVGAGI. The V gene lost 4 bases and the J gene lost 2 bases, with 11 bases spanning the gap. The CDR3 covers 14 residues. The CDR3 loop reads CASSFLGGQETQYF. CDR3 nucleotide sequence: TGTGCCAGCAGTTTCCTAGGTGGGCAAGAGACCCAGTACTTC.

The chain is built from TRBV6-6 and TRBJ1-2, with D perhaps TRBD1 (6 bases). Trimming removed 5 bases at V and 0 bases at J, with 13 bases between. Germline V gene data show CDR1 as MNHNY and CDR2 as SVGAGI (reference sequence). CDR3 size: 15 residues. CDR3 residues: CASSAREGANYGYTF. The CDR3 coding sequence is TGTGCCAGCAGTGCGCGCGAGGGGGCTAACTATGGCTACACCTTC.

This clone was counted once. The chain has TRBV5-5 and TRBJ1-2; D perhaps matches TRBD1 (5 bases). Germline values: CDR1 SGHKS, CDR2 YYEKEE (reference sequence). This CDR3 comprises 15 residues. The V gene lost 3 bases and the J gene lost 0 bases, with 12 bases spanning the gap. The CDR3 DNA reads TGTGCCAGCAGCTCCCGACAGAGAGCTAACTATGGCTACACCTTC. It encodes CASSSRQRANYGYTF.

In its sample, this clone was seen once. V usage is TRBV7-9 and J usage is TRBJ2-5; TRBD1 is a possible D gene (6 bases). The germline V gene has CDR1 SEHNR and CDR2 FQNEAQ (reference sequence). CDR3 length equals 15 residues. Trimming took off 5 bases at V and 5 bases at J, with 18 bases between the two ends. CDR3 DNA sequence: TGTGCCAGCAGCCCAGTAGCAGGGGCGATGGAGACCCAGTACTTC. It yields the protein CASSPVAGAMETQYF.

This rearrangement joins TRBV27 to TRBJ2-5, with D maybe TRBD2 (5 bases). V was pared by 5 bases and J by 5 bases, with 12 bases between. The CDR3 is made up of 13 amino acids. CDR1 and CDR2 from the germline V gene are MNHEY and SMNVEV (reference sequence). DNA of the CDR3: TGTGCCAGCAGTGGAGGCGGATCCGAGACCCAGTACTTC. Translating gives CASSGGGSETQYF.

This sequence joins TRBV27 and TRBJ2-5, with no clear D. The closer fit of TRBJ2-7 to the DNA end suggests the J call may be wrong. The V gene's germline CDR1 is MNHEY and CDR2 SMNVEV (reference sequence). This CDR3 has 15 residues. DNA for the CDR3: TGTGCCAGCAGTTTAAGGAGCCCTAGCTCCTACGAGCAGTACTTC. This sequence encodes CASSLRSPSSYEQYF.

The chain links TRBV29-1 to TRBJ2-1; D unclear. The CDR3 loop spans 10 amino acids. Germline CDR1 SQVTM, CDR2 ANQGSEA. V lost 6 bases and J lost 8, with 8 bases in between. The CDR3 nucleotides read TGCAGCGTCTTTGGCGATGAGCAGTTCTTC. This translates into CSVFGDEQFF.

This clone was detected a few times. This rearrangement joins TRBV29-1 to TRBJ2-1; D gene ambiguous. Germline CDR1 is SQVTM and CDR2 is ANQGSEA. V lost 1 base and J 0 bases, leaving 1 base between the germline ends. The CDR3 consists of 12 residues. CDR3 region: CSVEASYNEQFF. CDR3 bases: TGCAGCGTTGAAGCCTCCTACAATGAGCAGTTCTTC.

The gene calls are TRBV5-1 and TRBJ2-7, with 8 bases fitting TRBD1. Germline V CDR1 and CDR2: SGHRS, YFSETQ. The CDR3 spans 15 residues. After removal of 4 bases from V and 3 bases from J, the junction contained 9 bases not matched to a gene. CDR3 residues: CASSLAGTGGYEQYF. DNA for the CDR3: TGCGCCAGCAGCCTCGCCGGGACAGGCGGCTACGAGCAGTACTTC.

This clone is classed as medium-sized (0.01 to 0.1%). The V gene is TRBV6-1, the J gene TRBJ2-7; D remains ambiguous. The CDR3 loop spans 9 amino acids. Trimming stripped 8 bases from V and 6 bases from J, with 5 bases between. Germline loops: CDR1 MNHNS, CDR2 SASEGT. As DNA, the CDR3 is TGTGCCAGCGGAAGCGAGCAGTACTTC. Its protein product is CASGSEQYF.

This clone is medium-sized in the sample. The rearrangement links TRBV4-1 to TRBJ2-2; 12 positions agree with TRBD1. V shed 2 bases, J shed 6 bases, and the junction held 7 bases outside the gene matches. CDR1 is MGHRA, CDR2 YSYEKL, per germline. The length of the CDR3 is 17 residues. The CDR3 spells CASSQRPGTGGPGELFF. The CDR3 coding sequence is TGCGCCAGCAGCCAAAGACCCGGGACAGGGGGCCCCGGGGAGCTGTTTTTT.

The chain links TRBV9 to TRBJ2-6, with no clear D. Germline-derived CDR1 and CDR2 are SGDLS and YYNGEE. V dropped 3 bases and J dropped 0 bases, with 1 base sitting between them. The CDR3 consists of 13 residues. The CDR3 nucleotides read TGTGCCAGCAGCGACTCTGGGGCCAACGTCCTGACTTTC. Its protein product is CASSDSGANVLTF.

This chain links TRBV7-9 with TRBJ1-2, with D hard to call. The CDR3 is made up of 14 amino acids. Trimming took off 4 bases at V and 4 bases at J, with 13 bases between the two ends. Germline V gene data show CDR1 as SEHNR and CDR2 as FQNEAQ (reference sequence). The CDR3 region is CASSSSVGLYGYTF. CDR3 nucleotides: TGTGCCAGCAGCTCAAGTGTTGGTCTCTATGGCTACACCTTC.

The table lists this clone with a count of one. Here the CDR3 reads CASSATGTTYNEQFF. The CDR3 DNA is TGTGCCAGCAGCGCGACAGGGACCACCTACAATGAGCAGTTCTTC. This chain connects TRBV7-2 to TRBJ2-1, with 7 bases identical to TRBD1. Germline trimming cut 5 bases from V and 2 bases from J; bases unmatched to any gene: 6. Germline V lookup: CDR1 SGHTA, CDR2 FQGNSA. The CDR3 extends over 15 amino acids.

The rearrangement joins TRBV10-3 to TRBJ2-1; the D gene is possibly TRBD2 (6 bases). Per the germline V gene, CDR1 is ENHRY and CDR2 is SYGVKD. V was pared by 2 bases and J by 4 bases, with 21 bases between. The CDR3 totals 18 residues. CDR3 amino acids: CAISEPTSPGTSYNEQFF. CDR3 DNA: TGTGCCATCAGTGAGCCTACTTCTCCCGGGACTTCGTACAATGAGCAGTTCTTC.

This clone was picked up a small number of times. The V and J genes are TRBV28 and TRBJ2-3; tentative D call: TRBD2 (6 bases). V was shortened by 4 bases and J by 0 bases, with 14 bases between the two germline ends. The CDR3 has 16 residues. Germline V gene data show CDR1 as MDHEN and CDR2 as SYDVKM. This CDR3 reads CASSSPPGTSTDTQYF. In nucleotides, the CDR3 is TGTGCCAGCAGTTCCCCCCCCGGGACTAGCACAGATACGCAGTATTTT.

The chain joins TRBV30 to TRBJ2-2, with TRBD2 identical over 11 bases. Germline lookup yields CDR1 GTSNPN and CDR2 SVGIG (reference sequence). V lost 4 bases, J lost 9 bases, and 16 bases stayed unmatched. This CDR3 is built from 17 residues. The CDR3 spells CAWKVESPGTSGRELFF. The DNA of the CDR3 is TGTGCCTGGAAAGTGGAGAGCCCCGGGACTAGCGGCAGGGAGCTGTTTTTT.

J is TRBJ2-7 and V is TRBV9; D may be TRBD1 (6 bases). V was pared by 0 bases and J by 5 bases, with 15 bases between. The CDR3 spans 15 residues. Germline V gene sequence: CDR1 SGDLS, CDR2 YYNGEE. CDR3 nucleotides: TGTGCCAGCAGCGTAGAGGGGGTAGGTGGGAACGAGCAGTACTTC. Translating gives CASSVEGVGGNEQYF.

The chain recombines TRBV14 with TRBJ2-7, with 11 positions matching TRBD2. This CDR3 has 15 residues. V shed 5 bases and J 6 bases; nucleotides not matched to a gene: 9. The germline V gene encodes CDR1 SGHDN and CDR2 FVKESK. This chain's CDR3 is CASSETSGLAVEQYF. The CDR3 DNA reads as TGTGCCAGCAGCGAAACCTCGGGACTAGCGGTCGAGCAGTACTTC.

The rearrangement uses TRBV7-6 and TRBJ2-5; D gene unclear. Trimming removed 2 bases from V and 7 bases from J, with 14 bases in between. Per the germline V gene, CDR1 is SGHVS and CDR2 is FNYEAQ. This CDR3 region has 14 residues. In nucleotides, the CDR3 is TGTGCCAGCAGCTTACGAACCTCCGAAGGGACCCAGTACTTC. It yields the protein CASSLRTSEGTQYF. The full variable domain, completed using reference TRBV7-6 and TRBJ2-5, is GAGVSQSPRYKVTKRGQDVALRCDPISGHVSLYWYRQALGQGPEFLTYFNYEAQQDKSGLPNDRFSAERPEGSISTLTIQRTEQRDSAMYRCASSLRTSEGTQYFGPGTRLLVL.

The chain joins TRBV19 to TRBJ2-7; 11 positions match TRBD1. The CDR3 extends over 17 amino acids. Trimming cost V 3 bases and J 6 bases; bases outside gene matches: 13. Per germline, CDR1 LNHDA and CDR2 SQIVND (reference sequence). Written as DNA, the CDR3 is TGTGCCAGTAGTATGCCCTCAGACACCGGGACAGGGGGCGAGCAGTACTTC. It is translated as CASSMPSDTGTGGEQYF. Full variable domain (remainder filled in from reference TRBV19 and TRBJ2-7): DGGITQSPKYLFRKEGQNVTLSCEQNLNHDAMYWYRQDPGQGLRLIYYSQIVNDFQKGDIAEGYSVSREKKESFPLTVTSAQKNPTAFYLCASSMPSDTGTGGEQYFGPGTRLTVT.

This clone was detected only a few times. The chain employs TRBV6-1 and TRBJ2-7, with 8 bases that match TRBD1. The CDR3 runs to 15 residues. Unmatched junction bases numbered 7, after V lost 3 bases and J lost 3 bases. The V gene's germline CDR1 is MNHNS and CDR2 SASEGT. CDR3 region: CASSEQGQGYYEQYF. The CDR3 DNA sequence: TGTGCCAGCAGTGAGCAAGGACAGGGCTACTACGAGCAGTACTTC.

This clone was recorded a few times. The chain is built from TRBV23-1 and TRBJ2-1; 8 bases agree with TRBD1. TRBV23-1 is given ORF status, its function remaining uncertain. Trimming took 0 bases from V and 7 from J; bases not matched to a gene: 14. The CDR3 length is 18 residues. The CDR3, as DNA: TGCGCCAGCAGTCAATCACGAACCGGGACAGGACTGGGGAATGAGCAGTTCTTC. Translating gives CASSQSRTGTGLGNEQFF.

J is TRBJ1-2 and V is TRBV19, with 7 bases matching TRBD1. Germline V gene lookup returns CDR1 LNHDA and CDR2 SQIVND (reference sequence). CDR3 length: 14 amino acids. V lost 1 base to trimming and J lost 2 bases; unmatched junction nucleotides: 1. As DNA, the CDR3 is TGTGCCAGTAGTATAGGGACAGGAAACTATGGCTACACCTTC. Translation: CASSIGTGNYGYTF.

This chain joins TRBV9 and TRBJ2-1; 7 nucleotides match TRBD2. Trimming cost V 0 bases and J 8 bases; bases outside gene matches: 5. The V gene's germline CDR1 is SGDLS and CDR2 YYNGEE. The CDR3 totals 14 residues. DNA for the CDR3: TGTGCCAGCAGCGTAGTGGGCGGGAGAGATGAGCAGTTCTTC. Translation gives CASSVVGGRDEQFF.

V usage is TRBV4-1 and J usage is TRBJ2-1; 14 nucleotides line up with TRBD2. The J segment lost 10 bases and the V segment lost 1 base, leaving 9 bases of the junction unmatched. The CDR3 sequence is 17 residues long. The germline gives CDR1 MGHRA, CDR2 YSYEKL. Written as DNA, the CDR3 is TGCGCCAGCAGCCAAGGACCGGGACTAGCGGGAGTTACGGAGCAGTTCTTC. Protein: CASSQGPGLAGVTEQFF.

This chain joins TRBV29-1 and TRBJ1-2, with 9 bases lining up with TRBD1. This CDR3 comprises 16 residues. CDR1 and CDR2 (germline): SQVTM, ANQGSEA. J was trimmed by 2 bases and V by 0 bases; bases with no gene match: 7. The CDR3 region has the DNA TGCAGCGTTGAAGACCACTTTACAGGGGGCAACTATGGCTACACCTTC. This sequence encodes CSVEDHFTGGNYGYTF.

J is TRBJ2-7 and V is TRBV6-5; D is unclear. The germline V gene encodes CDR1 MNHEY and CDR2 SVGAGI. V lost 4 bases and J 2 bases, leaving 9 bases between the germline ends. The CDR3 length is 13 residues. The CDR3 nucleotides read TGTGCCAGCAGTTTCGGACCGGCCTACGAGCAGTACTTC. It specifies CASSFGPAYEQYF.